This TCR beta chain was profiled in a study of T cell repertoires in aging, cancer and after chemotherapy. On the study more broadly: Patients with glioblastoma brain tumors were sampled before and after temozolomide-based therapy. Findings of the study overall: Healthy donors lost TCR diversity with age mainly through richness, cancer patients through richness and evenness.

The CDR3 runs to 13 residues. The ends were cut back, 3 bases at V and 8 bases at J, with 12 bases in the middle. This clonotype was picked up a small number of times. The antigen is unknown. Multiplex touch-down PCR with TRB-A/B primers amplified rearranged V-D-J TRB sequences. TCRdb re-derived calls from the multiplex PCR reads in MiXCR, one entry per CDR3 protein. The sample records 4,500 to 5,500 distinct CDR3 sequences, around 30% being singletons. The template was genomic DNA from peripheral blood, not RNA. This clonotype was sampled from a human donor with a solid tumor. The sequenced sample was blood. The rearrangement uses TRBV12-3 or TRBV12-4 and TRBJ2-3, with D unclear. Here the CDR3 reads CASSFGRVGTQYF. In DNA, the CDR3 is TGTGCCAGCAGTTTTGGTAGAGTCGGTACGCAGTATTTT.